This entry lists 13 T cell receptor beta chains sequenced from one sample in a study of blood T cell repertoires in COVID-19. Some clones are missing from TCRdb's copy, which holds only in-frame ones; the method was immunoSEQ multiplex PCR. Of 110,000 or so clones listed, around 89% are singletons. Sequencing was performed on peripheral blood. Receptors originate from a woman between 45 and 65 years old with acute or convalescent COVID-19.

Concerning this clone: Different DNA sequences within this sample yield the same CDR3. This chain joins TRBV12-3 or TRBV12-4 and TRBJ1-4; D perhaps matches TRBD1 (5 bases). Trimming took off 1 base at V and 7 bases at J, with 7 bases between the two ends. This CDR3 region has 13 residues. The CDR3 nucleotides read TGTGCCAGCAGTTTAGGGGGGGGTGAAAAACTGTTTTTT. This gives the protein CASSLGGGEKLFF.

This clone came up once. The chain links TRBV6-5 to TRBJ2-5; D may be TRBD1 (5 bases). CDR3 size: 13 residues. In germline, CDR1 is MNHEY, CDR2 SVGAGI. V dropped 9 bases and J dropped 2 bases, with 13 bases sitting between them. This chain's CDR3 is CASTRQLQETQYF. The CDR3 DNA reads TGTGCCAGTACGAGACAGCTGCAAGAGACCCAGTACTTC.

CDR3 coding DNA: TGTGCCAGCAGCCTACCCAGCGGTGCAGGTCTATTCGAGCAGTACTTC. Translated: CASSLPSGAGLFEQYF. The J gene is TRBJ2-7, the V gene TRBV7-8; maybe TRBD2 (5 bases). The length of the CDR3 is 16 residues. The germline gives CDR1 SGHVS, CDR2 FQNEAQ. Trimming took off 5 bases at V and 6 bases at J, with 23 bases between the two ends.

This clone was counted once. The V and J genes are TRBV2 and TRBJ1-1; possibly TRBD1 for D (6 bases). Trimming took 4 bases from V and 10 from J, leaving 10 bases between them. This CDR3 is 11 amino acids long. Germline-derived CDR1 and CDR2 are SNHLY and FYNNEI. In DNA, the CDR3 is TGTGCCAGCAGTGCCGACAGGATAGCTTTCTTT. This codes for CASSADRIAFF.

The chain combines TRBV2 with TRBJ1-2, with no clear D. The V end lost 3 bases, the J end lost 6 bases, and 8 bases lay between the germline ends. Per germline, CDR1 SNHLY and CDR2 FYNNEI. The CDR3 extends over 12 amino acids. The CDR3 region is CASSDDGNGYTF. CDR3 bases: TGTGCCAGCAGTGACGACGGGAATGGCTACACCTTC.

The gene calls are TRBV15 and TRBJ2-5, with D possibly matching TRBD1 (5 bases). Germline lookup yields CDR1 LNHNV and CDR2 YYDKDF (reference sequence). Trimming shortened V by 3 bases and J by 1 base, and 6 bases separated the two germline ends. The CDR3 loop spans 13 amino acids. CDR3 protein: CATSRGPQETQYF. CDR3 nucleotides: TGTGCCACCAGCAGGGGGCCCCAAGAGACCCAGTACTTC. The full variable domain, in which reference TRBV15 and TRBJ2-5 provide the parts outside the CDR3, is DAMVIQNPRYQVTQFGKPVTLSCSQTLNHNVMYWYQQKSSQAPKLLFHYYDKDFNNEADTPDNFQSRRPNTSFCFLDIRSPGLGDTAMYLCATSRGPQETQYFGPGTRLLVL.

The genes are TRBV6-5 and TRBJ1-2; tentatively, D is TRBD1 (6 bases). Deletions cut 4 bases from V and 4 bases from J, with 10 bases between. CDR3 length: 13 amino acids. Germline CDR1 reads MNHEY; CDR2 reads SVGAGI. This CDR3 is CASSFGQSYGYTF. The CDR3 DNA reads TGTGCCAGCAGTTTCGGACAGAGCTATGGCTACACCTTC.

The rearrangement links TRBV25-1 to TRBJ2-5, with TRBD2 matching over 11 bases. This CDR3 has 13 amino acids. V was pared by 6 bases and J by 5 bases, with 2 bases of the junction left unmatched. Per the germline V gene, CDR1 is MGHDK and CDR2 is SYGVNS. Here the CDR3 DNA reads TGTGCCAGCAGACTAGCGGGGGTGGAGACCCAGTACTTC. Its translation is CASRLAGVETQYF.

The rearrangement uses TRBV12-3 or TRBV12-4 and TRBJ2-5; the D is unclear. The V end lost 4 bases, the J end lost 6 bases, and 6 bases lay between the germline ends. This CDR3 spans 11 amino acids. The CDR3 protein is CASSSSQTQYF. The CDR3 DNA reads TGTGCCAGCAGTTCAAGCCAGACCCAGTACTTC.

The V call is TRBV7-9, the J call TRBJ1-4; D remains unclear. With 0 bases removed from V and 8 bases from J, the gap between germline ends came to 13 bases. The CDR3 runs 15 residues. Germline assignment: CDR1 SEHNR and CDR2 FQNEAQ (reference sequence). The CDR3 sequence: CASSLAEVTGEKLFF. The DNA of the CDR3 is TGTGCCAGCAGCTTAGCGGAGGTAACGGGAGAAAAACTGTTTTTT.

This rearrangement joins TRBV7-3 to TRBJ1-1; D perhaps matches TRBD1 (5 bases). V dropped 4 bases and J dropped 8 bases, with 14 bases sitting between them. The CDR3 has 13 residues. Germline V gives CDR1 SGHTA, CDR2 FQGTGA. CDR3 in amino acids: CASSSSGTGEAFF. The CDR3 DNA reads TGTGCCAGCAGCTCTAGCGGGACGGGAGAAGCTTTCTTT. The complete variable domain, with remaining parts taken from reference TRBV7-3 and TRBJ1-1, reads GAGVSQTPSNKVTEKGKYVELRCDPISGHTALYWYRQSLGQGPEFLIYFQGTGAADDSGLPNDRFFAVRPEGSVSTLKIQRTERGDSAVYLCASSSSGTGEAFFGQGTRLTVV.

This chain uses TRBV19 with TRBJ2-1; maybe TRBD2 (5 bases). Trimming removed 7 bases from V and 8 bases from J, with 15 bases in between. Germline V gene sequence: CDR1 LNHDA, CDR2 SQIVND (reference sequence). The CDR3 sequence is 13 residues long. CDR3 residues: CASTQAEVHEQFF. The CDR3 coding sequence is TGTGCCAGTACTCAAGCGGAGGTCCATGAGCAGTTCTTC. Full variable domain (remainder filled in from reference TRBV19 and TRBJ2-1): DGGITQSPKYLFRKEGQNVTLSCEQNLNHDAMYWYRQDPGQGLRLIYYSQIVNDFQKGDIAEGYSVSREKKESFPLTVTSAQKNPTAFYLCASTQAEVHEQFFGPGTRLTVL.

The chain couples TRBV14 to TRBJ2-7, with a possible D match to TRBD2 (6 bases). The V gene's germline CDR1 is SGHDN and CDR2 FVKESK. V shed 4 bases and J shed 3 bases, with 13 bases lying between them. The CDR3 has 14 residues. CDR3 loop: CASSRPGLDYEQYF. As DNA, the CDR3 is TGTGCCAGCAGCCGACCGGGACTCGACTACGAGCAGTACTTC.